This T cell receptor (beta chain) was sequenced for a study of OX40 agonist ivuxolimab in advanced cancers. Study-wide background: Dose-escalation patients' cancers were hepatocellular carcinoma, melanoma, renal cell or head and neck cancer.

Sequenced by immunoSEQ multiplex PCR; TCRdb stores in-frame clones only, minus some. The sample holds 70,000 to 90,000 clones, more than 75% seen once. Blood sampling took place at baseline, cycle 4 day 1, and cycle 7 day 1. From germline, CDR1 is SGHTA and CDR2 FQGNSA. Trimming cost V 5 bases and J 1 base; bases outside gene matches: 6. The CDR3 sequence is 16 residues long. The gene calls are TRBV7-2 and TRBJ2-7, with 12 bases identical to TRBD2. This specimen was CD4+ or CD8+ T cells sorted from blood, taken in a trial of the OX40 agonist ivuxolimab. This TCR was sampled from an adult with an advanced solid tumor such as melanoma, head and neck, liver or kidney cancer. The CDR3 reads CASSITGTSGSYEQYF. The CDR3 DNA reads TGTGCCAGCAGCATAACCGGGACTAGCGGGTCCTACGAGCAGTACTTC.